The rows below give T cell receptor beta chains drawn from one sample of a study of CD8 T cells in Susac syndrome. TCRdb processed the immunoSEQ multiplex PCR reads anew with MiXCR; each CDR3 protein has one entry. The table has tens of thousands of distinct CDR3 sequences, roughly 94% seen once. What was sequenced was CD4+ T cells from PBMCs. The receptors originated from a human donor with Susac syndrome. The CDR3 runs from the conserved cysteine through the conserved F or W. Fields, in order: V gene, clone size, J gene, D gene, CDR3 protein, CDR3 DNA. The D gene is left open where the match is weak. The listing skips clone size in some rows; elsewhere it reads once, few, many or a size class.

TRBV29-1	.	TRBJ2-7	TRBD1	CSVLRQGSSYEQYF	TGCAGCGTCCTCCGACAGGGAAGCTCCTACGAGCAGTACTTC
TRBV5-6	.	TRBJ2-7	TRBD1	CASSAGQDSYEQYF	TGTGCCAGCAGCGCGGGACAGGACTCCTACGAGCAGTACTTC
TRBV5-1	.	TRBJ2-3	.	CASSLEGQQGTDTQYF	TGCGCCAGCAGCTTGGAAGGACAACAGGGCACAGATACGCAGTATTTT
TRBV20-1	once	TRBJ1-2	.	CSATSEGADYGYTF	TGCAGTGCTACCAGCGAAGGGGCAGACTATGGCTACACCTTC
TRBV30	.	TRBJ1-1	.	CAWSGKLLVDTEAFF	TGTGCCTGGAGTGGAAAATTGTTGGTCGACACTGAAGCTTTCTTT
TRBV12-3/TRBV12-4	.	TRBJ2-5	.	CASSFSTAQETQYF	TGTGCCAGCAGTTTTTCGACCGCGCAAGAGACCCAGTACTTC
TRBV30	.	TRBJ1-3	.	CAWTTGTGNTIYF	TGTGCCTGGACCACGGGGACCGGAAACACCATATATTTT
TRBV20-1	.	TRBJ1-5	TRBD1	CSASGGGFNQPQHF	TGCAGTGCTTCAGGGGGCGGCTTCAATCAGCCCCAGCATTTT
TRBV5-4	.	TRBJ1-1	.	CASSLAGVAEAFF	TGTGCCAGCAGCTTGGCCGGGGTAGCTGAAGCTTTCTTT
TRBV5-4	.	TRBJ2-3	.	CASSPEPGSADTQYF	TGTGCCAGCAGCCCGGAGCCGGGTTCTGCAGATACGCAGTATTTT
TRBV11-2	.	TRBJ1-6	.	CASSSTMGGNSPLHF	TGTGCCAGCAGCTCCACTATGGGGGGGAATTCACCCCTCCACTTT
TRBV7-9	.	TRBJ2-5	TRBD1	CASSVPGQGVGQYF	TGTGCCAGCAGCGTCCCGGGACAGGGAGTCGGCCAGTACTTC
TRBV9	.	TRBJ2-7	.	CASSVSWSTYEQYF	TGTGCCAGCAGCGTTTCTTGGTCCACCTACGAGCAGTACTTC
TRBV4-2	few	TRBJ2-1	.	CASSQEATSSYNEQFF	TGTGCCAGCAGCCAAGAGGCGACTAGCTCCTACAATGAGCAGTTCTTC
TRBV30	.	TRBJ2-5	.	CAWSRFGGETQYF	TGTGCCTGGAGTAGGTTCGGAGGAGAGACCCAGTACTTC
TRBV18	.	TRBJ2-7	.	CASSPLQGAYEQYF	TGTGCCAGCTCACCACTACAGGGTGCCTACGAGCAGTACTTC
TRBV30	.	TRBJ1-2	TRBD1	CAWSVRRTGNFNYGYTF	TGTGCCTGGAGTGTACGGAGGACAGGGAATTTTAACTATGGCTACACCTTC
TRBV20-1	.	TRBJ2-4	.	CSGVGLAKNIQYF	TGCAGTGGGGTAGGCCTAGCCAAAAACATTCAGTACTTC
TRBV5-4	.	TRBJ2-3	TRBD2	CASSTTSGGAVQYF	TGTGCCAGCAGCACTACTAGCGGGGGGGCCGTGCAGTATTTT
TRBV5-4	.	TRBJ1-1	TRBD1	CASRRDRMNTEAFF	TGTGCCAGTCGCCGGGACAGGATGAACACTGAAGCTTTCTTT
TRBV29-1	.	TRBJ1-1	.	CSVLIRATEAFF	TGCAGCGTCCTCATCCGGGCCACTGAAGCTTTCTTT
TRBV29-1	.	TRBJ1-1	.	CSVEPNTEAFF	TGCAGCGTTGAACCGAACACTGAAGCTTTCTTT
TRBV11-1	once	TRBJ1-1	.	CASSFPKVKMNTEAFF	TGTGCCAGCAGCTTCCCAAAAGTCAAAATGAACACTGAAGCTTTCTTT
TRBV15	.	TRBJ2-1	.	CATSRDRHTEQFF	TGTGCCACCAGCAGAGATAGGCACACTGAGCAGTTCTTC
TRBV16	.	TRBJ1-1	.	CASSRIAVEAFF	TGTGCCAGCAGCCGCATCGCGGTTGAAGCTTTCTTT
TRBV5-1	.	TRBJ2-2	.	CASSLDPGYGSGELFF	TGCGCCAGCAGCTTGGATCCAGGGTATGGCTCCGGGGAGCTGTTTTTT
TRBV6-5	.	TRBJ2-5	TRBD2	CAIAGTGTQYF	TGTGCCATAGCGGGGACGGGGACCCAGTACTTC
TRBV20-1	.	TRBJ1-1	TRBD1	CSARAIGQERSNTEAFF	TGCAGTGCTAGAGCTATAGGACAGGAGAGATCGAACACTGAAGCTTTCTTT
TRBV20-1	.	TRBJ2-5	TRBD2	CSARASGVETQYF	TGCAGTGCTAGGGCTAGCGGGGTGGAGACCCAGTACTTC
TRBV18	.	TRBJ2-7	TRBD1	CASSPRTGLKSYEQYF	TGTGCCAGCTCACCCCGGACAGGGTTGAAGTCCTACGAGCAGTACTTC
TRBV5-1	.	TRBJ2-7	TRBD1	CASSLKQGANEQYF	TGCGCCAGCAGCTTGAAACAGGGGGCCAACGAGCAGTACTTC
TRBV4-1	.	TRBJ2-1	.	CASSQNGPGQRDEQFF	TGCGCCAGCAGCCAAAATGGGCCGGGACAGCGGGATGAGCAGTTCTTC
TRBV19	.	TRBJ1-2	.	CASSIGEGYTF	TGTGCCAGTAGTATAGGAGAGGGCTACACCTTC
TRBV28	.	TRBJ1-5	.	CAIQGVNQPQHF	TGTGCCATCCAAGGGGTAAATCAGCCCCAGCATTTT
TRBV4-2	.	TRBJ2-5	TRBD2	CASSRTGLAGYQETQYF	TGTGCCAGCAGCCGCACTGGACTAGCGGGCTACCAAGAGACCCAGTACTTC
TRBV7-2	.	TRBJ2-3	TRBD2	CASSFKRGDGDTQYF	TGTGCCAGCAGCTTCAAGCGGGGGGACGGAGATACGCAGTATTTT
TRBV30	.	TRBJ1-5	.	CAWSVGGQPNQPQHF	TGTGCCTGGAGTGTGGGGGGGCAGCCCAATCAGCCCCAGCATTTT
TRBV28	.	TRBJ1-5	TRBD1	CASSLTLDRFNQPQHF	TGTGCCAGCAGTTTAACACTGGACAGGTTTAATCAGCCCCAGCATTTT
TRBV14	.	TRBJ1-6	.	CASSQIAHDNSPLHF	TGTGCCAGCAGCCAAATCGCACACGATAATTCACCCCTCCACTTT
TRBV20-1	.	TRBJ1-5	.	CSARLSNQPQHF	TGCAGTGCCAGGCTTAGCAATCAGCCCCAGCATTTT
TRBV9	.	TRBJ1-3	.	CASSVGAGTGNTIYF	TGTGCCAGCAGCGTAGGGGCAGGGACTGGAAACACCATATATTTT
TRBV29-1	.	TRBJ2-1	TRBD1	CSARDRGRTEQFF	TGCAGCGCCCGGGACAGGGGTAGGACTGAGCAGTTCTTC
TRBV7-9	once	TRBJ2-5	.	CASSPWVGETQYF	TGTGCCAGCAGCCCGTGGGTTGGGGAGACCCAGTACTTC
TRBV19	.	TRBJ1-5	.	CASSVDAISNQPQHF	TGTGCCAGTAGTGTCGACGCCATTAGCAATCAGCCCCAGCATTTT
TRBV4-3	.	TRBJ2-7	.	CASSRTQGYEQYF	TGCGCCAGCAGCCGCACTCAGGGCTACGAGCAGTACTTC
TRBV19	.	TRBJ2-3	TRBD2	CASKSRTSGSTDTQYF	TGTGCCAGTAAATCCCGGACTAGCGGGAGCACAGATACGCAGTATTTT
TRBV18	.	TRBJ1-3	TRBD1	CASSPEDRVVGNTIYF	TGTGCCAGCTCACCAGAGGACAGGGTGGTTGGAAACACCATATATTTT
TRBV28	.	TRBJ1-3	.	CASSLLRTSGNTIYF	TGTGCCAGCAGTTTGCTCAGGACCTCTGGAAACACCATATATTTT
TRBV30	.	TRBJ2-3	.	CAWSLRDTQYF	TGTGCCTGGAGTCTCCGAGATACGCAGTATTTT
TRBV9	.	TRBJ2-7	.	CASSVGTRTFEQYF	TGTGCCAGCAGCGTTGGGACCCGGACGTTCGAGCAGTACTTC
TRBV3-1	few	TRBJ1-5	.	CASSQDRAQPQHF	TGTGCCAGCAGCCAAGATAGGGCGCAGCCCCAGCATTTT
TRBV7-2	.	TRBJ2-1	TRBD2	CASSSGGLLYNEQFF	TGTGCCAGTTCAAGCGGGGGTCTCTTATACAATGAGCAGTTCTTC
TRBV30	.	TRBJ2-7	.	CAWSGVHEQYF	TGTGCCTGGAGTGGGGTCCACGAGCAGTACTTC
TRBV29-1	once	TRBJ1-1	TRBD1	CSVIPTGGGTEAFF	TGCAGCGTTATACCGACAGGGGGAGGGACTGAAGCTTTCTTT
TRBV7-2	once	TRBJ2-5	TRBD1	CASARDSQETQYF	TGTGCCAGCGCCCGGGACAGCCAAGAGACCCAGTACTTC
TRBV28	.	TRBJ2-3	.	CASVRRGGMTDTQYF	TGTGCCAGCGTGAGGAGGGGGGGCATGACAGATACGCAGTATTTT
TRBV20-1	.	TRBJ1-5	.	CSTGRVNSINQPQHF	TGCAGCACGGGACGCGTAAACTCAATCAATCAGCCCCAGCATTTT
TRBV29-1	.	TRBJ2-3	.	CSVSVSTDTQYF	TGCAGCGTGTCGGTTAGCACAGATACGCAGTATTTT
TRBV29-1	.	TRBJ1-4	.	CSVEQAAGEKLFF	TGCAGCGTTGAGCAGGCGGCGGGTGAAAAACTGTTTTTT
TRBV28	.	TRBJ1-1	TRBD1	CASSEQGAKAFF	TGTGCCAGCAGTGAACAGGGGGCGAAAGCTTTCTTT